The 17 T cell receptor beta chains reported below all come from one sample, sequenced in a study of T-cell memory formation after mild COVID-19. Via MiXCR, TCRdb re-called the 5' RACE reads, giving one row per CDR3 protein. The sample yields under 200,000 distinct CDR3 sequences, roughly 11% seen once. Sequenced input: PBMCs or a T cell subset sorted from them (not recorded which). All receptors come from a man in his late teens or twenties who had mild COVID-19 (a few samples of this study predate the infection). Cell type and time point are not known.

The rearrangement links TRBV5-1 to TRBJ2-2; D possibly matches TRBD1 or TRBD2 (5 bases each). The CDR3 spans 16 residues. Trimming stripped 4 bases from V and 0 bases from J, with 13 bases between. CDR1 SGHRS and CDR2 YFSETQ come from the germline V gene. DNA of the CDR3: TGCGCCAGCAGCAAGGGACGTAGCCCGAACACCGGGGAGCTGTTTTTT. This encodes CASSKGRSPNTGELFF.

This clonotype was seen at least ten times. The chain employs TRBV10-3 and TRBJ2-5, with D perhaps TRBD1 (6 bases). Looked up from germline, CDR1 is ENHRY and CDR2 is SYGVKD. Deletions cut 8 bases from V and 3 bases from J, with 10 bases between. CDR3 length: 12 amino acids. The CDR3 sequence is CAIAYREETQYF. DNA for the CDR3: TGTGCCATCGCATACAGGGAAGAGACCCAGTACTTC.

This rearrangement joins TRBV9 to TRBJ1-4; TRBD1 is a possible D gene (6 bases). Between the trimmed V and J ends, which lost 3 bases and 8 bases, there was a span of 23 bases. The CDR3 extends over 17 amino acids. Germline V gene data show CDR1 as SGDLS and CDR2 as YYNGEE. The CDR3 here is CASSAGSGAGDYEKLFF. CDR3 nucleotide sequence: TGTGCCAGCAGCGCCGGGAGCGGGGCAGGGGACTACGAAAAACTGTTTTTT.

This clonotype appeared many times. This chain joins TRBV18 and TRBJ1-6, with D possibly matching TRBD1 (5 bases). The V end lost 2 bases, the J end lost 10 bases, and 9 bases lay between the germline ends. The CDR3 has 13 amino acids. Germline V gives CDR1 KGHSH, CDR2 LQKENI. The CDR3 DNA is TGTGCCAGCTCACCAGGGGCTTGGTCACCCCTCCACTTT. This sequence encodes CASSPGAWSPLHF.

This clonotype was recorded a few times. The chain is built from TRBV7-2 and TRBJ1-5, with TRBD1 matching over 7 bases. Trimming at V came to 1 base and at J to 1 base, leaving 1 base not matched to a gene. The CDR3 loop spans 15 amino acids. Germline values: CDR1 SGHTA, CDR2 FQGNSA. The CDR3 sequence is CASSLVQGSNQPQHF. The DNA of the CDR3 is TGTGCCAGCAGCTTAGTACAGGGGAGCAATCAGCCCCAGCATTTT.

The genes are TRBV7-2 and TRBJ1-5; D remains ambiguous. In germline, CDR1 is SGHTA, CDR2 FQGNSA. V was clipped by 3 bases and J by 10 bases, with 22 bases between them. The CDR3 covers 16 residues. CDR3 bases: TGTGCCAGCAGCTTTAGCGGGGATTACGCTTATGGTCCCCAGCATTTT. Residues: CASSFSGDYAYGPQHF.

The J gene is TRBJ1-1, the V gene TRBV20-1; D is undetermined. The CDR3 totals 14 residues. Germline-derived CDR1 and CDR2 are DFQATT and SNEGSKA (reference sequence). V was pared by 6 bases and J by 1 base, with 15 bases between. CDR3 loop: CSAGHQGGNTEAFF. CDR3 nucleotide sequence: TGCAGTGCAGGCCACCAAGGTGGGAACACTGAAGCTTTCTTT.

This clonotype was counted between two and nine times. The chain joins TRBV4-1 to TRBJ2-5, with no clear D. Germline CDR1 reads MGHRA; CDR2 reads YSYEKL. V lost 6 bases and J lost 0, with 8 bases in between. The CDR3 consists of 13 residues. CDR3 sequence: CASSRSYQETQYF. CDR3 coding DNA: TGCGCCAGCAGTCGCAGCTACCAAGAGACCCAGTACTTC.

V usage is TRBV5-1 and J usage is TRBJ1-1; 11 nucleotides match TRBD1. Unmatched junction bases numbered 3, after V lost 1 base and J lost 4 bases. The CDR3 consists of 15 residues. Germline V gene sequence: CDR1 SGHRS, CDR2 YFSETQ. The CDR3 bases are TGCGCCAGCAGCTTGCAGGACAGGGGGCTCACTGAAGCTTTCTTT. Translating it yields CASSLQDRGLTEAFF.

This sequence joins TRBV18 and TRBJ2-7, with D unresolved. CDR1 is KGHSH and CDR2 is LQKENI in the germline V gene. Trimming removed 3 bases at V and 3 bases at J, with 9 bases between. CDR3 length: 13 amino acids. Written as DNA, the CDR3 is TGTGCCAGCTCACCTGGCTTGCTCTACGAGCAGTACGTC. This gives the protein CASSPGLLYEQYV.

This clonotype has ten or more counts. The CDR3 sequence is CSAQKATGYEQYF. The DNA of the CDR3 is TGCAGTGCACAAAAGGCTACTGGCTACGAGCAGTACTTC. The genes are TRBV20-1 and TRBJ2-7; the D is unclear. V was shortened by 6 bases and J by 3 bases, with 15 bases between the two germline ends. The CDR3 loop spans 13 amino acids. The germline CDR1 and CDR2 sequences are DFQATT and SNEGSKA (reference sequence).

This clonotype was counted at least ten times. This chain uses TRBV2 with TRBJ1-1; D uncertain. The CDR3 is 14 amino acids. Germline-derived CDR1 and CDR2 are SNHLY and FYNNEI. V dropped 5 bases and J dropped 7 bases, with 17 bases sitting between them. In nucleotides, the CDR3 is TGTGCCAGCAGTTCGCCAAATAATCGGGATGAAGCTTTCTTT. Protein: CASSSPNNRDEAFF.

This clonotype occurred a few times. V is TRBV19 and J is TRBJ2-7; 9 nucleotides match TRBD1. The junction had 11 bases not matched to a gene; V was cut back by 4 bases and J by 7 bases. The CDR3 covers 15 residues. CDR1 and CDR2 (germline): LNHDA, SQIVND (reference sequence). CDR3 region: CASSRDGTGWSEQYV. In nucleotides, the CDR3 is TGTGCCAGTAGTAGAGACGGGACAGGGTGGAGTGAGCAGTACGTC.

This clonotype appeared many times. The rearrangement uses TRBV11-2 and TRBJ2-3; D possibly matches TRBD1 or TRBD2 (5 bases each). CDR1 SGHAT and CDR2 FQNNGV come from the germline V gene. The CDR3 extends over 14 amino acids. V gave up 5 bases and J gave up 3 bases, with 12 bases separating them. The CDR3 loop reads CASSQGWRTDTQYF. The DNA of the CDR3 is TGTGCCAGCAGCCAGGGCTGGAGGACAGATACGCAGTATTTT.

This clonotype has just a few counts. The CDR3 DNA follows: TGTGCCAGCAAGTTGGGGGAAAAACTGTTTTTT. Residues: CASKLGEKLFF. The chain recombines TRBV12-3 or TRBV12-4 with TRBJ1-4; D uncertain. This CDR3 has 11 amino acids. Trimming left V 7 bases short and J 8 bases short, with 8 bases between.

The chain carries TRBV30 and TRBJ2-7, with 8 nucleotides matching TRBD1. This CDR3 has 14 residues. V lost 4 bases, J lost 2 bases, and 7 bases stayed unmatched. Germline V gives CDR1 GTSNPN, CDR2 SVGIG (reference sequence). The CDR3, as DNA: TGTGCCTGGAAGGACAGGGTCACCGCCTACGAGCAGTACTTC. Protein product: CAWKDRVTAYEQYF.

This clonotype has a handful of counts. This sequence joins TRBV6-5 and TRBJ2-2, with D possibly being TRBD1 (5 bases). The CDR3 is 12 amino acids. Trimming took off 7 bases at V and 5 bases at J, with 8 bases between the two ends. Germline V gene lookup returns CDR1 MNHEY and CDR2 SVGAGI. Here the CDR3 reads CASTSGTGELFF. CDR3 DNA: TGTGCCAGCACCTCAGGGACCGGGGAGCTGTTTTTT.